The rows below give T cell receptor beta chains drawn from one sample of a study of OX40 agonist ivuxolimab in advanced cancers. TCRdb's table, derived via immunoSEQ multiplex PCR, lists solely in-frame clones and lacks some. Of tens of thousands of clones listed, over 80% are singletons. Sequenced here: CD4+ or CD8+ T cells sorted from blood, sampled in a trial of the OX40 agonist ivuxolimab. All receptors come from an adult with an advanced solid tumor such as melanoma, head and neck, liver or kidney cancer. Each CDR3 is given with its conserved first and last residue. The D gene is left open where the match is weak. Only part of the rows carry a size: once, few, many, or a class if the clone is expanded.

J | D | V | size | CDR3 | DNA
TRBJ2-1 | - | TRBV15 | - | CATSRWRGNEQFF | TGTGCCACCAGCAGATGGCGGGGCAATGAGCAGTTCTTC
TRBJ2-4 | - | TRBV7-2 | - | CASSLGPGVIQYF | TGTGCCAGCAGCTTAGGTCCAGGGGTAATTCAGTACTTC
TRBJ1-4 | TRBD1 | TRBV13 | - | CASSSGQGWGEKLFF | TGTGCCAGCAGCTCTGGACAGGGGTGGGGTGAAAAACTGTTTTTT
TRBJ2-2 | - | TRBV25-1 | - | CASSTGVYTGELFF | TGTGCCAGCAGCACCGGGGTATACACCGGGGAGCTGTTTTTT
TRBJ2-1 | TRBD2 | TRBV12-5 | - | CASGLVGSGDNEQFF | TGTGCTAGTGGTTTGGTAGGTAGCGGGGACAATGAGCAGTTCTTC
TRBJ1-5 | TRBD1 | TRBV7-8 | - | CASSAGTADNQPQHF | TGTGCCAGCAGCGCGGGGACAGCTGACAATCAGCCCCAGCATTTT
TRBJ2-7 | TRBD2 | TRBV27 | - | CASRAAGVAYEQYF | TGTGCCAGCAGGGCAGCGGGGGTTGCCTACGAGCAGTACTTC
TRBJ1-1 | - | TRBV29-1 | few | CSVEARKNTEAFF | TGCAGCGTTGAGGCCCGGAAGAACACTGAAGCTTTCTTT
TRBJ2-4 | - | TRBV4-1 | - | CASSQDAGAGNIQYF | TGCGCCAGCAGCCAAGATGCCGGGGCGGGAAACATTCAGTACTTC
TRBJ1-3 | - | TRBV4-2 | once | CASSQELGSGNTIYF | TGTGCCAGCAGCCAAGAGCTGGGCTCTGGAAACACCATATATTTT
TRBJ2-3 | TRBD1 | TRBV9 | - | CASSVGPGTGLTDTQYF | TGTGCCAGCAGCGTGGGGCCCGGGACAGGGTTGACAGATACGCAGTATTTT
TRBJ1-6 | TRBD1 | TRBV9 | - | CASSEGQGVSPLHF | TGTGCCAGCAGCGAGGGACAGGGGGTTTCACCCCTCCACTTT
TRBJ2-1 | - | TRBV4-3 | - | CASSLVPGNEQFF | TGCGCCAGCAGCCTCGTCCCGGGCAATGAGCAGTTCTTC
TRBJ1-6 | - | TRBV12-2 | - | CASRFVDRDHSPLHF | TGTGCAAGTCGCTTCGTGGACAGGGATCATTCACCCCTCCACTTT
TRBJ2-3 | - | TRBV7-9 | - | CASSPLGGVADTQYF | TGTGCCAGCAGCCCGCTAGGGGGGGTGGCAGATACGCAGTATTTT
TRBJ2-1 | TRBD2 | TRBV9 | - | CASSPRTSGGSYNEQFF | TGTGCCAGCAGCCCGCGGACTAGCGGGGGTTCCTACAATGAGCAGTTCTTC
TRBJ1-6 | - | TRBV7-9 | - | CASSLPNSPLHF | TGTGCCAGCAGCTTACCGAATTCACCCCTCCACTTT
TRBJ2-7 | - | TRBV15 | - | CATSGYGTAAHEQYF | TGTGCCACCAGCGGGTATGGCACTGCGGCTCACGAGCAGTACTTC
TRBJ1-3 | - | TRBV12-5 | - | CASGLEWGNTIYF | TGTGCTAGTGGTTTAGAGTGGGGAAACACCATATATTTT
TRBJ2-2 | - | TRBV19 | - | CASSVPLGSGARTGELFF | TGTGCCAGTAGTGTCCCCCTAGGTAGCGGAGCCAGGACCGGGGAGCTGTTTTTT
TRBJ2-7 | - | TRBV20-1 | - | CSIKGEQYF | TGCAGCATTAAAGGCGAGCAGTACTTC
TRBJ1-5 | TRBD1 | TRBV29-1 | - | CSVRTGASGQPQHF | TGCAGCGTGAGGACAGGGGCCTCGGGACAGCCCCAGCATTTT
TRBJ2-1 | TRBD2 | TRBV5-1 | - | CASSLLAGGPHNEQFF | TGCGCCAGCAGCTTGCTAGCGGGAGGGCCCCACAATGAGCAGTTCTTC
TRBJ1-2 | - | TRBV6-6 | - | CASRFNTEGYTF | TGTGCCAGCAGATTCAACACCGAGGGCTACACCTTC
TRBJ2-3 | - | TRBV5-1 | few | CASSSDTIGGTDTQYF | TGCGCCAGCAGCTCAGACACCATAGGAGGCACAGATACGCAGTATTTT
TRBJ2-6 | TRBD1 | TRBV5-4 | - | CASSLGQGNFGANVLTF | TGTGCCAGCAGCCTAGGACAGGGTAACTTTGGGGCCAACGTCCTGACTTTC
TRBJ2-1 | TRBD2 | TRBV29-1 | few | CSVYPPPGTSGSSSYNEQFF | TGCAGCGTATACCCCCCACCCGGGACTAGCGGGTCAAGCTCCTACAATGAGCAGTTCTTC
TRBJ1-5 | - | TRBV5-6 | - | CASSLAFSSNQPQHF | TGTGCCAGCAGCTTGGCCTTCTCCAGCAATCAGCCCCAGCATTTT
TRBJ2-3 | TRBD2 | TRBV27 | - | CASSLTAGGLDTQYF | TGTGCCAGCAGTTTAACAGCGGGAGGGCTAGATACGCAGTATTTT
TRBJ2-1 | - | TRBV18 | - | CASSPSSGWDIYNEQFF | TGTGCCAGCTCACCCTCTTCGGGATGGGACATCTACAATGAGCAGTTCTTC
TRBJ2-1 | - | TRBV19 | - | CASSINWSREQFF | TGTGCCAGTAGTATAAATTGGTCCCGTGAGCAGTTCTTC
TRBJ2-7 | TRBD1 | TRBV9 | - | CASSPRDRRYEQYF | TGTGCCAGCAGCCCTCGGGACAGGCGCTACGAGCAGTACTTC
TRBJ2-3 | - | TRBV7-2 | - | CASIEAYRSADTDTQYF | TGTGCCAGCATCGAGGCCTATAGGAGCGCCGACACAGATACGCAGTATTTT
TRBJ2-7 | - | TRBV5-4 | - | CASSLEVNEQYF | TGTGCCAGCAGCTTGGAAGTCAACGAGCAGTACTTC
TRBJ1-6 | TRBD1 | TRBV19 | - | CASSGHGTVYNSPLHF | TGTGCCAGTAGTGGACATGGGACAGTCTATAATTCACCCCTCCACTTT
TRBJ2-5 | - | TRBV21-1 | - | CASIPQQETQYF | TGTGCCAGCATCCCGCAGCAAGAGACCCAGTACTTC
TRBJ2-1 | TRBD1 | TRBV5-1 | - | CASSLKGANEQFF | TGCGCCAGCAGCTTGAAGGGGGCCAATGAGCAGTTCTTC
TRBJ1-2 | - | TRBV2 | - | CASYKGHQLVNYGYTF | TGTGCCAGCTACAAGGGACATCAGCTTGTGAACTATGGCTACACCTTC
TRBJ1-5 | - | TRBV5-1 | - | CASSSLGGYQPQHF | TGCGCCAGCAGCTCCCTAGGGGGGTATCAGCCCCAGCATTTT
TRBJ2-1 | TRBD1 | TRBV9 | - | CASGRPGTGLNEQFF | TGTGCCAGCGGCCGCCCTGGGACAGGACTCAATGAGCAGTTCTTC
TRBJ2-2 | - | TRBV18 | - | CASSRGELFF | TGTGCCAGCTCGAGGGGGGAGCTGTTTTTT
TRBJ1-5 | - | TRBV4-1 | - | CASSVGQSGNQPQHF | TGCGCCAGCAGCGTCGGACAGTCGGGCAATCAGCCCCAGCATTTT
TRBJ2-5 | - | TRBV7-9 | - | CASSPPGAEETQYF | TGTGCCAGCTCCCCCCCGGGGGCTGAGGAGACCCAGTACTTC
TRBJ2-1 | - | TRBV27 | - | CASSPGVYNEQFF | TGTGCCAGCAGTCCGGGGGTCTACAATGAGCAGTTCTTC
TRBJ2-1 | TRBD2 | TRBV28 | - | CASSDAGLAEYNEQFF | TGTGCCAGCAGTGATGCGGGACTAGCGGAGTACAATGAGCAGTTCTTC
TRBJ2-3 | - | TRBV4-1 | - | CASSQDKVGGADTQYF | TGCGCCAGCAGCCAAGATAAGGTCGGGGGAGCAGATACGCAGTATTTT
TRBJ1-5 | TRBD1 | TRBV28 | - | CASRPPGQGVLGNQPQHF | TGTGCCAGCAGGCCACCGGGACAGGGGGTTTTGGGCAATCAGCCCCAGCATTTT
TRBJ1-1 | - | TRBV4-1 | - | CASSQGATEAFF | TGCGCCAGCAGCCAAGGGGCCACTGAAGCTTTCTTT
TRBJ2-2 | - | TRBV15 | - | CATSRVYYESNTGELFF | TGTGCCACCAGCAGAGTTTATTATGAGTCGAACACCGGGGAGCTGTTTTTT
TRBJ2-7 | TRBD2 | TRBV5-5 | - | CASSWTSGSPLTYEQYF | TGTGCCAGCAGTTGGACTAGCGGGAGCCCTCTAACCTACGAGCAGTACTTC
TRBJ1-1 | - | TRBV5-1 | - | CASSFRVGEAFF | TGCGCCAGCAGCTTCCGCGTGGGTGAAGCTTTCTTT